These 29 T cell receptor beta chains were sequenced from one sample in a study of early T cells in non-severe SARS-CoV-2 infection. TCRdb reprocessed the 5' RACE reads via MiXCR and lists one record per CDR3 protein. The sample has tens of thousands of distinct CDR3 sequences, 4.7% seen once. The material sequenced was whole blood. The origin of the receptors is an adult who was a healthcare worker with PCR-confirmed SARS-CoV-2 infection or an uninfected control (not recorded which).

In this sample, this clonotype turned up a few times. The V gene is TRBV7-3, the J gene TRBJ2-2; 9 nucleotides agree with TRBD1. The ends lost 5 bases at V and 4 bases at J; junction bases unmatched: 5. This CDR3 spans 15 amino acids. Germline-derived CDR1 and CDR2 are SGHTA and FQGTGA. The chain's CDR3 is CASSKQGALTGELFF. DNA of the CDR3: TGTGCCAGCAGCAAACAGGGGGCGCTCACCGGGGAGCTGTTTTTT. Full variable domain (rest looked up from reference TRBV7-3 and TRBJ2-2): GAGVSQTPSNKVTEKGKYVELRCDPISGHTALYWYRQSLGQGPEFLIYFQGTGAADDSGLPNDRFFAVRPEGSVSTLKIQRTERGDSAVYLCASSKQGALTGELFFGEGSRLTVL.

This clonotype was counted ten times or more. The rearrangement uses TRBV4-1 and TRBJ2-1, with D perhaps matching TRBD2 (6 bases). The CDR3 runs to 14 residues. CDR1 MGHRA and CDR2 YSYEKL come from the germline V gene. The ends were cut back, 4 bases at V and 4 bases at J, with 11 bases in the middle. The CDR3 sequence is CASSRGASYNEQFF. The CDR3 nucleotides are TGCGCCAGCAGCCGCGGGGCCTCATACAATGAGCAGTTCTTC.

This clonotype occurred a few times. The chain uses TRBV29-1 and TRBJ1-3; D is perhaps TRBD1 (5 bases). This CDR3 contains 14 residues. Trimming removed 3 bases at V and 4 bases at J, with 13 bases between. Per germline, CDR1 SQVTM and CDR2 ANQGSEA. The CDR3 loop is CSVDPGGVGNTIYF. Here the CDR3 DNA reads TGCAGCGTTGATCCGGGAGGGGTCGGAAACACCATATATTTT.

This clonotype was counted only a few times. This chain connects TRBV19 to TRBJ2-7; D gene ambiguous. V lost 1 base, J lost 6 bases, and 7 bases lay in between. Germline V gene data show CDR1 as LNHDA and CDR2 as SQIVND (reference sequence). The CDR3 runs 12 residues. For the CDR3, the DNA is TGTGCCAGTAGTATAGGTAGATCCGAGCAGTACTTC. Protein: CASSIGRSEQYF. Looking up the rest from reference TRBV19 and TRBJ2-7 gives the full variable domain: DGGITQSPKYLFRKEGQNVTLSCEQNLNHDAMYWYRQDPGQGLRLIYYSQIVNDFQKGDIAEGYSVSREKKESFPLTVTSAQKNPTAFYLCASSIGRSEQYFGPGTRLTVT.

Ten or more counts support this clonotype. The chain recombines TRBV12-3 or TRBV12-4 with TRBJ2-2, with no clear D. The CDR3 consists of 16 residues. With 3 bases removed from V and 0 bases from J, the gap between germline ends came to 11 bases. CDR3 residues: CASSFPRIANTGELFF. As DNA, the CDR3 is TGTGCCAGCAGTTTTCCACGCATCGCGAACACCGGGGAGCTGTTTTTT.

Many counts were recorded for this clonotype. The CDR3 here is CASSLRAGKGSGANVLTF. DNA for the CDR3: TGTGCCAGCAGTTTGCGGGCAGGGAAGGGGTCTGGGGCCAACGTCCTGACTTTC. This chain links TRBV27 with TRBJ2-6; D is possibly TRBD1 or TRBD2 (5 bases each). This CDR3 region has 18 residues. CDR1 and CDR2 from the germline V gene are MNHEY and SMNVEV (reference sequence). V was pared by 3 bases and J by 1 base, with 16 bases between.

This clonotype was seen repeatedly, ten times or more. The chain links TRBV15 to TRBJ1-4, with 10 bases fitting TRBD1. The CDR3 has 14 amino acids. CDR1 is LNHNV, CDR2 YYDKDF, per germline (reference sequence). Germline trimming cut 5 bases from V and 6 bases from J; bases unmatched to any gene: 3. The CDR3 loop reads CATSDGTGDEKLFF. The DNA for the CDR3 is TGTGCCACCAGCGACGGGACAGGGGATGAAAAACTGTTTTTT.

Ten or more counts support this clonotype. This sequence joins TRBV6-1 and TRBJ1-1; D is perhaps TRBD1 (5 bases). Germline V gene sequence: CDR1 MNHNS, CDR2 SASEGT. This CDR3 is 17 amino acids long. The V gene lost 3 bases and the J gene lost 0 bases, with 17 bases spanning the gap. The CDR3 protein is CASSDPRQKEMNTEAFF. CDR3 DNA sequence: TGTGCCAGCAGTGATCCCCGACAGAAAGAAATGAACACTGAAGCTTTCTTT.

This clonotype was seen more than once but under ten times. This chain uses TRBV12-3 or TRBV12-4 with TRBJ2-7, with D possibly matching TRBD1 (5 bases). The CDR3 covers 15 residues. Trimming removed 3 bases from V and 0 bases from J, with 12 bases in between. The CDR3 region is CASSLAGYSSYEQYF. CDR3 nucleotide sequence: TGTGCCAGCAGTTTGGCAGGGTATAGCTCCTACGAGCAGTACTTC.

In this sample, this clonotype turned up many times. J is TRBJ1-3 and V is TRBV12-3 or TRBV12-4; D may be TRBD1 (5 bases). There are 14 residues in the CDR3. With 1 base removed from V and 2 bases from J, the gap between germline ends came to 6 bases. The CDR3 region has the DNA TGTGCCAGCAGTTTAGGACAGACTGGAAACACCATATATTTT. It codes for CASSLGQTGNTIYF.

This clonotype was seen more than once but under ten times. The rearrangement joins TRBV28 to TRBJ2-1, with 8 bases that match TRBD2. Germline-derived CDR1 and CDR2 are MDHEN and SYDVKM. Trimming removed 6 bases from V and 3 bases from J; junction bases left unmatched: 10. The CDR3 sequence is 16 residues long. This CDR3 is CASSPAGLGYYNEQFF. The CDR3 bases are TGTGCCAGCAGCCCAGCGGGACTAGGTTACTACAATGAGCAGTTCTTC.

Ten or more counts support this clonotype. V is TRBV5-1 and J is TRBJ1-3; tentative D call: TRBD1 (5 bases). Germline V gives CDR1 SGHRS, CDR2 YFSETQ. With 4 bases removed from V and 2 bases from J, the gap between germline ends came to 13 bases. The CDR3 is made up of 15 amino acids. The CDR3 here is CASSPSTEAGNTIYF. CDR3 nucleotides: TGCGCCAGCAGCCCGTCGACAGAAGCTGGAAACACCATATATTTT.

This clonotype was seen at least ten times. V is TRBV11-1 and J is TRBJ2-7; D is perhaps TRBD1 (6 bases). The V gene's germline CDR1 is SGHAT and CDR2 FQDESV (reference sequence). Trimming stripped 1 base from V and 5 bases from J, with 15 bases between. This CDR3 is built from 15 residues. This CDR3 reads CASSLGSGVRDEQYF. The CDR3 DNA follows: TGTGCCAGCAGCTTAGGGTCAGGGGTACGGGACGAGCAGTACTTC.

This clonotype showed up many times. This sequence joins TRBV14 and TRBJ2-7, with TRBD1 matching 10 bases. This CDR3 has 15 residues. The ends lost 5 bases at V and 6 bases at J; junction bases unmatched: 10. CDR1 is SGHDN, CDR2 FVKESK, per germline. The CDR3 coding sequence is TGTGCCAGCAGCTTCGTAACCGGGACAGGGGTCGAGCAGTACTTC. This sequence encodes CASSFVTGTGVEQYF.

The V gene is TRBV7-9, the J gene TRBJ2-7; the match to TRBD1 covers 9 bases. The V and J ends lost 5 bases and 5 bases, in that order; junction bases with no gene match: 7. The CDR3 spans 14 residues. Germline CDR1 and CDR2: SEHNR and FQNEAQ (reference sequence). As DNA, the CDR3 is TGTGCCAGCAGCAAGGACAGGGGAGCCGACGAGCAGTACTTC. Residues: CASSKDRGADEQYF.

This clonotype was seen repeatedly, ten times or more. This rearrangement joins TRBV7-6 to TRBJ2-7; D is unresolved. Germline CDR1 and CDR2: SGHVS and FNYEAQ. The CDR3 consists of 12 residues. Trimming pared 1 base from V and 6 bases from J, leaving 7 bases between. The CDR3 here is CASSLVDGEQYF. CDR3 coding DNA: TGTGCCAGCAGCTTAGTCGACGGCGAGCAGTACTTC. Using reference TRBV7-6 and TRBJ2-7 for the parts outside the CDR3, the full variable domain is GAGVSQSPRYKVTKRGQDVALRCDPISGHVSLYWYRQALGQGPEFLTYFNYEAQQDKSGLPNDRFSAERPEGSISTLTIQRTEQRDSAMYRCASSLVDGEQYFGPGTRLTVT.

This clonotype is termed medium-sized. V gene TRBV7-6 combines with J gene TRBJ2-2; D is unresolved. V lost 1 base, J lost 4 bases, and 4 bases lay in between. CDR3 length: 13 residues. Germline loops: CDR1 SGHVS, CDR2 FNYEAQ. The chain's CDR3 is CASSLVSTGELFF. CDR3 DNA: TGTGCCAGCAGCTTAGTGAGCACCGGGGAGCTGTTTTTT.

At least ten counts were recorded for this clonotype. This chain uses TRBV28 with TRBJ2-2, with D possibly matching TRBD1 (5 bases). Germline V CDR1 and CDR2: MDHEN, SYDVKM. V was cut by 6 bases and J by 0 bases, with 14 bases left in between. The CDR3 loop spans 16 amino acids. The chain's CDR3 is CASSPLGESNTGELFF. The DNA of the CDR3 is TGTGCCAGCAGCCCCTTAGGGGAATCGAACACCGGGGAGCTGTTTTTT.

This clonotype was counted ten times or more. V and J are TRBV12-3 or TRBV12-4 and TRBJ2-1; D uncertain. V lost 6 bases and J 3 bases, leaving 12 bases between the germline ends. CDR3 length: 14 amino acids. Written as DNA, the CDR3 is TGTGCCAGCAGATCGCTTGGAATCTACAATGAGCAGTTCTTC. Translated: CASRSLGIYNEQFF.

Worth noting for this clonotype: A much bigger clone sits one base away, suggesting this may be a read error. The chain joins TRBV10-2 to TRBJ1-6; D gene ambiguous. This CDR3 has 14 residues. Germline V gene data show CDR1 as WSHSY and CDR2 as SAAADI. The CDR3 DNA sequence: TGCACCAGCCTCGCGGTCCTTGGAAATTCACCCCTCCACTTT. This translates into CTSLAVLGNSPLHF.

In its sample, this clonotype was seen many times. This chain links TRBV7-7 with TRBJ2-2, with TRBD1 matching 7 bases. The CDR3 totals 15 residues. Per the germline V gene, CDR1 is SSHAT and CDR2 is FNYEAQ (reference sequence). Trimming took 10 bases from V and 4 from J; bases not matched to a gene: 12. CDR3: CATFPTTGRTGELFF. The CDR3 DNA reads as TGTGCCACCTTCCCCACGACAGGGCGCACCGGGGAGCTGTTTTTT.

This clonotype was seen many times. The rearrangement uses TRBV5-1 and TRBJ2-4; D might be TRBD2 (6 bases). V dropped 3 bases and J dropped 1 base, with 14 bases sitting between them. The CDR3 sequence is 16 residues long. Per germline, CDR1 SGHRS and CDR2 YFSETQ. CDR3 DNA sequence: TGCGCCAGCAGCTCCCTCGGGGCGGGGGCCAAAAACATTCAGTACTTC. Its protein product is CASSSLGAGAKNIQYF. Together with reference TRBV5-1 and TRBJ2-4, the CDR3 gives the full variable domain: KAGVTQTPRYLIKTRGQQVTLSCSPISGHRSVSWYQQTPGQGLQFLFEYFSETQRNKGNFPGRFSGRQFSNSRSEMNVSTLELGDSALYLCASSSLGAGAKNIQYFGAGTRLSVL.

This clonotype was detected ten times or more. The gene calls are TRBV5-5 and TRBJ1-6; D call uncertain. Germline assignment: CDR1 SGHKS and CDR2 YYEKEE (reference sequence). Trimming stripped 2 bases from V and 5 bases from J, with 11 bases between. The CDR3 sequence is 15 residues long. CDR3 nucleotides: TGTGCCAGCAGCTTTAGTTTTACTAATAATTCACCCCTCCACTTT. As protein: CASSFSFTNNSPLHF.

This clonotype was observed at least ten times. This chain links TRBV6-1 with TRBJ1-1; D unresolved. Trimming stripped 6 bases from V and 1 base from J, with 18 bases between. The CDR3 sequence is 16 residues long. Per the germline V gene, CDR1 is MNHNS and CDR2 is SASEGT. The CDR3: CASSLNEGGRNTEAFF. As DNA, the CDR3 is TGTGCCAGCAGCCTAAACGAGGGCGGGAGGAACACTGAAGCTTTCTTT.

This clonotype was seen repeatedly, ten times or more. The V and J genes are TRBV5-1 and TRBJ2-1; possibly TRBD2 for D (7 bases). This CDR3 contains 16 residues. Per the germline V gene, CDR1 is SGHRS and CDR2 is YFSETQ. Trimming removed 4 bases from V and 2 bases from J, with 16 bases in between. This CDR3 reads CASSPGGGGTYNEQFF. As DNA, the CDR3 is TGCGCCAGCAGCCCCGGTGGGGGGGGCACCTACAATGAGCAGTTCTTC.

This clonotype came up many times. The genes are TRBV2 and TRBJ1-1; 10 bases line up with TRBD1. The CDR3 runs to 15 residues. Trimming cost V 6 bases and J 2 bases; bases outside gene matches: 6. Germline CDR1 is SNHLY and CDR2 is FYNNEI. CDR3 region: CASSRTGGSNTEAFF. CDR3 DNA: TGTGCCAGCAGCCGGACAGGGGGAAGTAACACTGAAGCTTTCTTT. The full variable domain, completed using reference TRBV2 and TRBJ1-1, is EPEVTQTPSHQVTQMGQEVILRCVPISNHLYFYWYRQILGQKVEFLVSFYNNEISEKSEIFDDQFSVERPDGSNFTLKIRSTKLEDSAMYFCASSRTGGSNTEAFFGQGTRLTVV.

In this sample, this clonotype turned up many times. The CDR3 spells CASTQDGQGFYEQYF. The DNA for the CDR3 is TGTGCCAGCACCCAAGACGGGCAGGGCTTCTACGAGCAGTACTTC. The chain recombines TRBV2 with TRBJ2-7, with TRBD1 as a possible D gene (5 bases). CDR1 is SNHLY, CDR2 FYNNEI, per germline. The CDR3 consists of 15 residues. With 7 bases removed from V and 3 bases from J, the gap between germline ends came to 19 bases.

This clonotype was counted many times. This sequence joins TRBV7-9 and TRBJ2-3; 11 bases agree with TRBD2. The germline CDR1 and CDR2 sequences are SEHNR and FQNEAQ (reference sequence). This CDR3 has 17 residues. V was clipped by 2 bases and J by 3 bases; unmatched bases: 7. DNA for the CDR3: TGTGCCAGCAGCTTATCGAGGTCTAGCGGGGGGACAGATACGCAGTATTTT. Translation gives CASSLSRSSGGTDTQYF.

This clonotype appeared many times. The CDR3 DNA reads TGTGCCAGTAGCGGACAGGCGATCCCAACTTTCTATGGCTACACCTTC. As protein: CASSGQAIPTFYGYTF. The V gene is TRBV19, the J gene TRBJ1-2; 7 nucleotides align to TRBD1. CDR3 size: 16 residues. Per germline, CDR1 LNHDA and CDR2 SQIVND (reference sequence). The junction had 14 bases not matched to a gene; V was cut back by 6 bases and J by 4 bases.